This T cell receptor (beta chain) was documented in a study of blood T cell repertoires in COVID-19. In the authors' methods: By means of reference gene primer amplification, nucleated cell counts were estimated. Clones were sequenced by immunoSEQ multiplex PCR, and TCRdb holds only the in-frame ones, with some missing. V and J calls and clone size are as listed in that table; D and trimming were resolved from the DNA. This sample has 250,000 or so clones, with 70% to 80% found just once. Trimming stripped 5 bases from V and 4 bases from J, with 14 bases between. The V gene's germline CDR1 is MDHEN and CDR2 SYDVKM. This CDR3 has 14 amino acids.

Sequencing input: peripheral blood. The origin of this receptor is a woman of 80 years or more with acute or convalescent COVID-19. The chain joins TRBV28 to TRBJ1-2; tentative D call: TRBD1 (6 bases). The DNA for the CDR3 is TGTGCCAGCAGTGGGGGCTATCCATCCTATGGCTACACCTTC. Its translation: CASSGGYPSYGYTF.